This T cell receptor (beta chain) appears in the sequencing data of a study of cytomegalovirus exposure and HLA in healthy donors. The study's findings and limits: Common viral pathogens seemed, in a later analysis, to connect with several of the most significant clusters. Investigators reported 164 TCR beta chains as tied to cytomegalovirus. Later on, a genetic analysis was performed. It linked a missense variant in DCLRE1C with V- and J-gene trimming of TCR beta. A later analysis showed that HLA-associated TCR beta chains had undergone more clonal expansion than equally common others.

Turning to this clone: As yet, its antigen is unknown.

This PCR relied on a set of 60 Vbeta primers and 13 Jbeta primers. Clones were sequenced by immunoSEQ multiplex PCR, and TCRdb holds only the in-frame ones, with some missing. The sample holds 150,000 to 200,000 clones, around 80% seen once. Between the trimmed V and J ends, which lost 5 bases and 2 bases, there was a span of 17 bases. The CDR3 spans 16 residues. CDR1 is LNHDA and CDR2 is SQIVND in the germline V gene (reference sequence). V gene TRBV19 combines with J gene TRBJ2-3; perhaps TRBD1 as D (5 bases). This receptor was obtained from a man aged 18 to 29 in good health and CMV-seronegative. The sequenced sample consisted of PBMCs. The chain's CDR3 is CASSSRTRTPTDTQYF. The CDR3, as DNA: TGTGCCAGTAGTTCCCGGACAAGAACCCCCACAGATACGCAGTATTTT.